This T cell receptor (beta chain) comes out of a study of blood T cell repertoires in COVID-19 (dated by TCRdb to 2019 to 2021). Describing the broader study: Collaborator samples came from the United States, Italy and Spain and covered acute and convalescent phases of COVID-19. The prospective study material was composed of cDNA or gDNA derived from T cells, B-cell-depleted T cells, or PBMCs. Subjects who had been exposed to COVID-19, were actively infected with it, or had recovered from it provided the deeply sampled blood TCRbeta repertoires that made up the dataset. The repertoires were released in a freely available public database meant as a resource for research on the immune response to SARS-CoV-2. The samples were drawn from the first 160 participants of the ongoing ImmuneRACE study and from 1,200 or so subjects provided by 6 global collaborators. The sample metadata nearly always contained a de-identified subject ID, COVID-19 status, age in years and sex. Where available, HLA class I and class II types were taken from metadata supplied by the sample provider and were not determined by assay-based typing. Overall study results and their limits: How much clinical and demographic metadata was included differed by source and by participant, and the metadata was provided uncurated.

Collaborating institutions collected whole blood in K2EDTA tubes following their own protocols. For TCRbeta analysis, collaborators shipped samples as frozen whole blood, isolated PBMCs, or DNA extracted from either of those sample types. The immunoSEQ Assay, a bias-controlled multiplex PCR, was used to amplify TCRbeta CDR3 regions from genomic DNA. In the source study's methods: Nucleated cell counts per sample were estimated from amplification of reference gene primers within the assay. Sequence reads were collapsed and filtered to measure the absolute abundance of every unique TCRbeta CDR3 rearrangement. For each sample, productive Simpson clonality was calculated by taking the square root of Simpson's diversity index across productive rearrangements. TCRdb holds this immuneACCESS table with in-frame rearrangements only. Some clones are missing; in checked studies, unresolved V genes explain under half, and the rest has no known cause. V and J calls and clone size are copied from that table; D and trimming were computed from the DNA. This sample holds under 250,000 clones; approximately 84% were observed only once. The leading ten clones occupy approximately 8% of the sample.

Trimmed from V: 7 bases; trimmed from J: 7 bases; junction bases lacking a gene match: 8. The CDR3 goes from the cysteine to the phenylalanine over 14 residues. Only the CDR3 DNA is retained, 42 bases long and in frame from the first base. CDR1 SGHTA and CDR2 FQGTGA were looked up in the germline V gene. With regard to this clone: Its antigen has not been determined. Base qualities are missing; no much larger clone stands one base away.

The chain uses TRBV7-3 and TRBJ1-1, and TRBD1 matches 11 of the central bases. Sequencing was carried out using peripheral blood. The clonotype originates from a woman between 50 and 59 years old with active or convalescent COVID-19. CDR3 protein: CASTLGQGAYEAFF. The bases read TGTGCCAGCACCCTTGGACAGGGGGCATATGAAGCTTTCTTT.